Sequencing of this TCR beta chain was carried out in a study of blood T cell repertoires in COVID-19. The V segment lost 6 bases and the J segment 0 bases; nucleotides outside the gene matches: 6. The CDR3 sequence is 15 residues long. CDR1 is MNHEY and CDR2 is SVGAGI in the germline V gene. Profiling relied on immunoSEQ multiplex PCR, and the TCRdb table lists in-frame clones only, not all of them. This sample has around 300,000 clones, with roughly 86% found just once. This clone was recorded only once. Sequenced sample: PBMCs or T cells enriched from blood (not recorded which). The TCR sequence derives from a woman in her thirties who had recovered from COVID-19. The chain employs TRBV6-5 and TRBJ2-3; 7 bases match TRBD2. The CDR3 coding sequence is TGTGCCAGCAGACTTCTAGCGGTTAGCACAGATACGCAGTATTTT. Its translation: CASRLLAVSTDTQYF.